This T cell receptor (beta chain) was sequenced for a study of CD8 T cells in ankylosing spondylitis. A word on this clonotype: Its antigen is unknown.

Germline assignment: CDR1 SGHVS and CDR2 FQNEAQ. Trimming took off 5 bases at V and 3 bases at J, with 19 bases between the two ends. CDR3 size: 16 residues. Generation of TCR beta libraries employed quantitative 5'-RACE incorporating molecular barcodes. TCRdb used MiXCR to reprocess the 5' RACE reads, holding one entry per CDR3 protein. Of roughly 450,000 distinct CDR3 sequences in the sample, 20% to 30% were seen once. Whole-study results and caveats: Disease-associated clonotypes exhibited CD8+ identity and were relatively infrequent in peripheral blood. It was reported that disease-linked clones were significantly enriched in matched ankylosing spondylitis synovial fluid. Seemingly distinctive of ankylosing spondylitis blood was a TCR beta motif formed by eight highly homologous variants.

Specimen: blood, either unsorted or a sorted T cell fraction (not recorded which). The chain recombines TRBV7-8 with TRBJ1-1, with no clear D. This clonotype originated in a male donor with ankylosing spondylitis. CDR3 amino acids: CASSPSDPPSYTEAFF. CDR3 in DNA: TGTGCCAGCAGCCCCTCGGATCCCCCCTCCTACACTGAAGCTTTCTTT.